The text below deals with one T cell receptor beta chain. Its antigen is still unknown. With a much larger clone just one base away, this may be a read error. The CDR3 has 13 amino acids. The germline CDR1 and CDR2 sequences are SGHTS and YDEGEE. The data were taken from a study of tumor and adjacent non-tumor tissue in lung cancer. Study as a whole: The cohort had around eleven adenocarcinoma, a couple of squamous cell and 1 small cell patients. Patients were aged roughly 30 to 76, approximately 11 men and a handful of women, stage I to III.

No cell sorting was done before RNA was extracted from the tissue. General study points: Significantly higher TCR diversity was found in tumor than normal lung.

A modified ARM-PCR protocol with three rounds of nested PCR amplified TCRbeta. Each CDR3 protein is one row after TCRdb ran MiXCR on the multiplex PCR reads. This table has roughly 93,000 distinct CDR3 sequences, about 70% appearing once. The TCR originated in a man aged 55 to 70 with non-small cell lung cancer. Input material: lung tumor tissue. The chain uses TRBV5-8 and TRBJ2-1; D call uncertain. The CDR3 spells CASRLAFRAGQFF. Written as DNA, the CDR3 is TGTGCCAGCAGATTGGCCTTTAGGGCAGGGCAGTTCTTC.